These 22 T cell receptor beta chains were sequenced from one sample in a study of CD8+CD57+ T cells in acquired aplastic anemia. For CDR3 and TCR beta VDJ profiling, genomic DNA was the template used. MiXCR was run by TCRdb on the reads, yielding one entry per CDR3 protein. The sample holds more than 100,000 distinct CDR3 sequences, 48% seen once. The sample comprised sorted CD4+, CD8+, or CD8+CD57+ T cells (not recorded which) from PBMCs. Every receptor here comes from a human donor in good health, serving as a control.

This clonotype was seen a handful of times. The chain employs TRBV7-6 and TRBJ2-1, with 10 bases that match TRBD1. Trimming took 1 base from V and 3 from J; bases not matched to a gene: 6. The CDR3 contains 17 residues. Per germline, CDR1 SGHVS and CDR2 FNYEAQ. This chain's CDR3 is CASSLGVGQGNYNEQFF. The CDR3 DNA follows: TGTGCCAGCAGCTTAGGAGTGGGACAGGGGAACTACAATGAGCAGTTCTTC.

This chain connects TRBV7-9 to TRBJ1-2; the D is unclear. The ends were cut back, 7 bases at V and 5 bases at J, with 14 bases in the middle. The CDR3 has 13 residues. Germline CDR1 SEHNR, CDR2 FQNEAQ (reference sequence). In nucleotides, the CDR3 is TGTGCCAGCACTCCGAACCCGAAGTATGGCTACACCTTC. As protein: CASTPNPKYGYTF.

This clonotype came up many times. The chain links TRBV5-8 to TRBJ2-3; D is undetermined. This CDR3 is 14 amino acids long. The V gene's germline CDR1 is SGHTS and CDR2 YDEGEE. V lost 0 bases, J lost 4 bases, and 9 bases lay in between. CDR3 nucleotides: TGTGCCAGCAGCTTGGGGGGTCCCGCAGATACGCAGTATTTT. This sequence encodes CASSLGGPADTQYF.

This clonotype was observed at least ten times. The DNA for the CDR3 is TGTGCCAGCAGACCCTTACAAAGAGGGCAGCCCCAGCATTTT. It yields the protein CASRPLQRGQPQHF. The rearrangement uses TRBV6-1 and TRBJ1-5; D unresolved. Germline CDR1 reads MNHNS; CDR2 reads SASEGT. This CDR3 spans 14 amino acids. Between the trimmed V and J ends, which lost 6 bases and 7 bases, there was a span of 16 bases.

This clonotype has just a few counts. V and J are TRBV29-1 and TRBJ2-7; 15 bases are a match to TRBD2. From germline, CDR1 is SQVTM and CDR2 ANQGSEA. V gave up 5 bases and J gave up 3 bases; unmatched junction bases: 5. This CDR3 comprises 15 residues. CDR3 sequence (DNA): TGCAGCGTTACCGGGACTAGCGGGGGGATCTACGAGCAGTACTTC. Protein product: CSVTGTSGGIYEQYF.

This clonotype has a handful of counts. A single base separates this from a much larger clone, so it may be a read error. The chain uses TRBV27 and TRBJ1-1; no reliable D call. V gave up 7 bases and J gave up 0 bases, with 9 bases separating them. The CDR3 has 13 residues. Per germline, CDR1 MNHEY and CDR2 SMNVEV (reference sequence). For the CDR3, the DNA is TGTGCCAGCACGGATGATATGAACACTGAAGCTTTCTTT. Encoded protein: CASTDDMNTEAFF.

The V and J genes are TRBV20-1 and TRBJ2-5; a possible D gene is TRBD1 (6 bases). The CDR3 has 13 amino acids. Germline V gene data show CDR1 as DFQATT and CDR2 as SNEGSKA (reference sequence). V was clipped by 8 bases and J by 5 bases, with 18 bases between them. CDR3: CSPRQAVSETQYF. CDR3 bases: TGCAGTCCCCGACAGGCGGTCTCGGAGACCCAGTACTTC.

Concerning this clonotype itself: Since a much larger clone is just one base distant, this may be a read error. The V and J genes are TRBV14 and TRBJ2-1; tentatively, D is TRBD2 (7 bases). The CDR3 loop spans 17 amino acids. Germline CDR1 reads SGHDN; CDR2 reads FVKESK. The CDR3 here is CASGQDGGGGPYNEQFF. As DNA, the CDR3 is TGTGCCAGCGGCCAAGATGGGGGCGGGGGCCCCTACAATGAGCAGTTCTTC.

This clonotype has just one count. The chain is built from TRBV4-2 and TRBJ1-4; D might be TRBD1 (5 bases). Germline values: CDR1 LGHNA, CDR2 YNFKEQ. V shed 5 bases and J shed 7 bases, with 14 bases lying between them. The CDR3 totals 14 residues. The DNA of the CDR3 is TGTGCCAGCAGCTTGGTCGGGGCTGGTGAAAAACTGTTTTTT. Its translation: CASSLVGAGEKLFF.

V usage is TRBV20-1 and J usage is TRBJ1-6; D may be TRBD1 (5 bases). The CDR3 has 14 amino acids. Germline CDR1 reads DFQATT; CDR2 reads SNEGSKA (reference sequence). V was pared by 3 bases and J by 5 bases, with 11 bases between. CDR3 DNA sequence: TGCAGTGCTAGGCCGGGACTGAATAATTCACCCCTCCACTTT. Its translation: CSARPGLNNSPLHF.

The chain is built from TRBV2 and TRBJ2-3, with 11 bases aligning to TRBD2. The CDR3 sequence is 15 residues long. V lost 10 bases to trimming and J lost 3 bases; unmatched junction nucleotides: 9. The germline CDR1 and CDR2 sequences are SNHLY and FYNNEI. The CDR3 region has the DNA TGTGCCAACATAGCTAGCGGGGGGTCTACAGATACGCAGTATTTT. Protein sequence: CANIASGGSTDTQYF.

The gene calls are TRBV7-2 and TRBJ2-7; TRBD1 aligns across 7 bases. This CDR3 has 14 residues. V lost 4 bases and J lost 6; bases outside the gene matches: 9. Germline V CDR1 and CDR2: SGHTA, FQGNSA. In DNA form, the CDR3 reads TGTGCCAGCAGCTCCTCGACAGGGATGGGCGAGCAGTACTTC. Translated: CASSSSTGMGEQYF.

V gene TRBV7-6 combines with J gene TRBJ2-7; either TRBD1 or TRBD2 may supply D (5 bases each). The CDR3 sequence is 15 residues long. Germline V gene lookup returns CDR1 SGHVS and CDR2 FNYEAQ. Trimming removed 1 base at V and 0 bases at J, with 10 bases between. CDR3 amino acids: CASSLGGVSSYEQYF. For the CDR3, the DNA is TGTGCCAGCAGCTTAGGAGGGGTCAGCTCCTACGAGCAGTACTTC.

V usage is TRBV5-1 and J usage is TRBJ2-5, with a weak D call TRBD1 (6 bases). The CDR3 runs 14 residues. The germline CDR1 and CDR2 sequences are SGHRS and YFSETQ. Between the trimmed V and J ends, which lost 4 bases and 0 bases, there was a span of 10 bases. DNA of the CDR3: TGCGCCAGCAGCCTAAGGACAGACCAAGAGACCCAGTACTTC. Its translation is CASSLRTDQETQYF.

This clonotype has a count of ten or more. This chain connects TRBV3-1 to TRBJ2-3; 8 positions match TRBD2. Germline lookup yields CDR1 LGHDT and CDR2 YNNKEL (reference sequence). The CDR3 runs to 18 residues. V lost 0 bases, J lost 2 bases, and 10 bases stayed unmatched. The CDR3 region has the DNA TGTGCCAGCAGCCAAGAATTGGGGCGGGGGGCCCTCACAGATACGCAGTATTTT. It codes for CASSQELGRGALTDTQYF.

V gene TRBV20-1 combines with J gene TRBJ1-2; D might be TRBD1 (5 bases). CDR3 length equals 13 residues. Deletions cut 0 bases from V and 3 bases from J, with 8 bases between. Germline CDR1 is DFQATT and CDR2 is SNEGSKA (reference sequence). The CDR3 loop reads CSARDRVHYGYTF. CDR3 bases: TGCAGTGCTAGAGACAGGGTTCACTATGGCTACACCTTC.

Ten or more counts support this clonotype. The chain links TRBV4-3 to TRBJ2-1; a possible D gene is TRBD2 (7 bases). The V gene's germline CDR1 is LGHNA and CDR2 YSLEER. The CDR3 spans 16 residues. The V end was cut by 0 bases, the J end by 5 bases, with 14 bases between. CDR3 bases: TGCGCCAGCAGCCAAGAGGGGGGGGCTTCCCACAATGAGCAGTTCTTC. Its protein is CASSQEGGASHNEQFF.

This clonotype was detected ten times or more. In nucleotides, the CDR3 is TGTGCCAGCACCCTCGGGGGGTCCAAAAACATTCAGTACTTC. It is translated as CASTLGGSKNIQYF. The chain links TRBV12-3 or TRBV12-4 to TRBJ2-4; 7 nucleotides agree with TRBD2. This CDR3 is 14 amino acids long. V gave up 7 bases and J gave up 2 bases; unmatched junction bases: 5.

CDR3: CASTHPLLGDEQYF. CDR3 nucleotides: TGTGCCAGCACCCACCCCCTCTTGGGCGACGAGCAGTACTTC. The chain uses TRBV25-1 and TRBJ2-7; D gene uncertain. The V and J ends lost 7 bases and 5 bases respectively, with 18 bases between them. The CDR3 runs 14 residues. Germline V gene lookup returns CDR1 MGHDK and CDR2 SYGVNS.

This rearrangement joins TRBV10-2 to TRBJ1-1, with 8 positions matching TRBD1. Germline loops: CDR1 WSHSY, CDR2 SAAADI. The CDR3 contains 11 residues. J gave up 10 bases and V 7 bases, and 5 bases lay outside the gene matches. The DNA for the CDR3 is TGCGCCAGCATTGGACAGGGTGTAGCTTTCTTT. Amino acid sequence: CASIGQGVAFF.

This clonotype showed up many times. This sequence joins TRBV6-5 and TRBJ2-5, with a weak D call TRBD2 (7 bases). Germline V gene sequence: CDR1 MNHEY, CDR2 SVGAGI. This CDR3 comprises 14 residues. V lost 10 bases to trimming and J lost 5 bases, with 20 bases between them. CDR3 nucleotides: TGTGCCACGCTTCGGAGGGGGGGCAAGGAGACCCAGTACTTC. Protein sequence: CATLRRGGKETQYF.

This clonotype was observed a few times. The V call is TRBV7-2, the J call TRBJ2-5, with a tentative D call TRBD2 (6 bases). The CDR3 is made up of 16 amino acids. CDR1 and CDR2 from the germline V gene are SGHTA and FQGNSA. Trimming shortened V by 0 bases and J by 1 base, and 12 bases separated the two germline ends. CDR3 bases: TGTGCCAGCAGCTTAGCCTCTAGCGAAGTCCAAGAGACCCAGTACTTC. Translation: CASSLASSEVQETQYF.